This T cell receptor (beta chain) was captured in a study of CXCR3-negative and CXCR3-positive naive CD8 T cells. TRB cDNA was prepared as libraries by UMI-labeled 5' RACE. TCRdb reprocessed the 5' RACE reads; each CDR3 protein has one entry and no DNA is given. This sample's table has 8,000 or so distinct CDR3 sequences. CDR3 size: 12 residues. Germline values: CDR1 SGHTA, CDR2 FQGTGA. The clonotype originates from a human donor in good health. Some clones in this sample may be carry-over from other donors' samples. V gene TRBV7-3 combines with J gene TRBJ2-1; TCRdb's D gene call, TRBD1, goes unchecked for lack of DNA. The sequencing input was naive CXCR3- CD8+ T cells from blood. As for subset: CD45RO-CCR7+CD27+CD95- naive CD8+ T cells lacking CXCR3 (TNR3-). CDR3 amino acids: CASSSTGHEQFF. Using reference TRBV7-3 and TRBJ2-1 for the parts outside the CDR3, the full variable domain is GAGVSQTPSNKVTEKGKYVELRCDPISGHTALYWYRQSLGQGPEFLIYFQGTGAADDSGLPNDRFFAVRPEGSVSTLKIQRTERGDSAVYLCASSSTGHEQFFGPGTRLTVL.